This note documents a single T cell receptor (beta chain) sequence. A junction end diverges from the germline sequence, so it may reflect a read error. The record originates from a study of blood T cell repertoires in COVID-19. Study at large: The study drew acute and convalescent COVID-19 samples from the United States, Italy and Spain.

Authors' methods: The assay estimated nucleated cells by amplifying reference gene primers. Sequencing used immunoSEQ multiplex PCR; TCRdb keeps in-frame clones, though not all of them. D and trimming come from the DNA, and the V and J calls and clone size come from that table. The sample consists of over 150,000 clones, 84% of them appearing once. The CDR3 has 15 amino acids. CDR1 is SGHTA and CDR2 is FQGNSA in the germline V gene. The chain carries TRBV7-2 and TRBJ2-5, with D possibly being TRBD2 (5 bases). The sample comprised peripheral blood. The receptor's source is a man between 18 and 29 years old with active or convalescent COVID-19. CDR3 coding DNA: TGTGCCAGCACCTTAGGGAAGAGGGATCAAGAGACCCAGTACTTC. Encoded protein: CASTLGKRDQETQYF.